In its sample, the clone carrying this T cell receptor beta chain was seen a few times. What it binds is not known. Time point indicated: persistent/refractory GD, antithyroid drugs over 5 years with positive TRAb. RNA from PBMCs was the source of the TCR library. For TCR beta, libraries came from iRepertoire HTBI primers and Arm-PCR of CDR3 regions. TCRdb re-derived calls from the multiplex PCR reads in MiXCR, one entry per CDR3 protein. The data hold about 300,000 distinct CDR3 sequences, with 20% to 25% observed a single time. The data originate from a study of regulatory T cells in long-lasting Graves disease. Study as a whole: Positivity for TSH receptor antibodies plus over 5 years of antithyroid drugs meant persistent Graves' disease. Study conclusions and caveats: Researchers examined only peripheral blood and not thyroid tissue. Persistent disease exhibited a predilection for TRBV28, TRBJ1-2 and TRBJ2-5. Persistent Graves' patients possessed reduced TCR diversity relative to recently diagnosed ones.

Per the germline V gene, CDR1 is MNHEY and CDR2 is SVGEGT. The CDR3 is 18 residues long. Trimming removed 2 bases from V and 4 bases from J, with 20 bases in between. The clonotype was recovered from a female donor with Graves disease. The chain joins TRBV6-2 or TRBV6-3 to TRBJ1-4, with D possibly matching TRBD1 (5 bases). The sequencing used peripheral blood mononuclear cells (PBMCs), collected when the disease was refractory, from a patient treated with antithyroid drugs. DNA for the CDR3: TGTGCCAGCAGTTACCCTGGGGACTCTGGATCAATTAATGAAAAACTGTTTTTT. It encodes CASSYPGDSGSINEKLFF.